A single sample gave rise to the 23 T cell receptor beta chains below, sequenced in a study of T cell responses to AZD1222 COVID-19 vaccine. The protocol was immunoSEQ multiplex PCR, while the TCRdb copy is restricted to in-frame clones and leaves out a portion. The table shows fewer than 200,000 clones, with 80% to 90% occurring only once. The specimen was peripheral blood, collected 28 days after the second AZD1222 dose. These receptors were obtained from an adult who received the AZD1222 COVID-19 vaccine.

The chain recombines TRBV23-1 with TRBJ2-5; TRBD2 aligns across 14 bases. TRBV23-1 is placed among ORFs of uncertain function. Unmatched junction bases numbered 26, after V lost 2 bases and J lost 6 bases. The CDR3 length is 23 residues. The CDR3 bases are TGCGCCAGCAGTCAAGTCACTAAAGCAAACCGGACTAGCGGGGGGCTCGTTCGAAAGACCCAGTACTTC. Amino acids: CASSQVTKANRTSGGLVRKTQYF.

The sample holds one count of this clone. The chain links TRBV6-5 to TRBJ2-7, with a tentative D call TRBD1 (5 bases). The CDR3 runs 15 residues. With 4 bases removed from V and 6 bases from J, the gap between germline ends came to 19 bases. Germline lookup yields CDR1 MNHEY and CDR2 SVGAGI. The CDR3 DNA follows: TGTGCCAGCAGTTTAGAAATTCCAGGGAACCGCGAGCAGTACTTC. Protein product: CASSLEIPGNREQYF.

This rearrangement joins TRBV25-1 to TRBJ1-2; D is unresolved. V was shortened by 2 bases and J by 3 bases, with 10 bases between the two germline ends. CDR1 and CDR2 from the germline V gene are MGHDK and SYGVNS. The CDR3 is 14 residues long. The CDR3 DNA sequence: TGTGCCAGCAGTGAAGGTTCAGTCCACTATGGCTACACCTTC. The encoded protein is CASSEGSVHYGYTF.

This clone was recorded only once. CDR3 loop: CASSPDYGDYNEQFF. The CDR3 DNA reads as TGTGCCAGCAGTCCAGACTATGGTGACTACAATGAGCAGTTCTTC. The V gene is TRBV27, the J gene TRBJ2-1, with TRBD2 as a possible D gene (5 bases). Germline V gene data show CDR1 as MNHEY and CDR2 as SMNVEV (reference sequence). The V and J ends lost 5 bases and 3 bases respectively, with 14 bases between them. The CDR3 runs 15 residues.

The chain couples TRBV6-6 to TRBJ1-6; D gene unclear. V was cut by 0 bases and J by 8 bases, with 5 bases left in between. The CDR3 covers 13 residues. Germline lookup yields CDR1 MNHNY and CDR2 SVGAGI (reference sequence). CDR3 amino acids: CASSYSPDSPLHF. In nucleotides, the CDR3 is TGTGCCAGCAGTTACTCCCCGGATTCACCCCTCCACTTT.

This rearrangement joins TRBV3-1 (or the pseudogene TRBV3-2) to TRBJ1-2; unclear D gene. CDR3 length equals 14 residues. V was cut by 3 bases and J by 4 bases, with 12 bases left in between. Looked up from germline, CDR1 is LGHDT and CDR2 is YNNKEL (reference sequence). This chain's CDR3 is CASSHEYTAYGYTF. In nucleotides, the CDR3 is TGTGCCAGCAGCCATGAGTACACAGCCTATGGCTACACCTTC.

The chain combines TRBV29-1 with TRBJ2-1, with TRBD2 matching over 11 bases. CDR3 length equals 14 residues. CDR1 is SQVTM and CDR2 is ANQGSEA in the germline V gene. Unmatched junction bases numbered 5, after V lost 6 bases and J lost 4 bases. The CDR3 region has the DNA TGCAGCGTGCGGCCTAGCGGGGGGTACAATGAGCAGTTCTTC. Amino acids: CSVRPSGGYNEQFF.

CDR3 in amino acids: CASSLGTGEALHF. The CDR3 DNA sequence: TGCGCCAGCAGCCTCGGGACAGGGGAAGCGCTCCACTTT. The V gene is TRBV10-2, the J gene TRBJ1-6, with 10 bases lining up with TRBD1. After removal of 6 bases from V and 16 bases from J, the junction contained 9 bases not matched to a gene. The CDR3 is 13 amino acids. CDR1 is WSHSY and CDR2 is SAAADI in the germline V gene.

CDR3 DNA sequence: TGTGCCAGTAGCGACCAGGGGCGGCCCCAGCATTTT. It codes for CASSDQGRPQHF. The chain carries TRBV19 and TRBJ1-5; D is perhaps TRBD1 (6 bases). The germline V and J ends were trimmed by 6 bases and 9 bases, with 12 bases remaining between them. The CDR3 loop spans 12 amino acids. Per germline, CDR1 LNHDA and CDR2 SQIVND (reference sequence).

The chain recombines TRBV7-8 with TRBJ2-5, with D unresolved. There are 10 residues in the CDR3. Germline V lookup: CDR1 SGHVS, CDR2 FQNEAQ. V shed 5 bases and J shed 5 bases, with 3 bases lying between them. This CDR3 reads CASSGETQYF. CDR3 sequence (DNA): TGTGCCAGCAGCGGCGAGACCCAGTACTTC.

The J gene is TRBJ1-1, the V gene TRBV7-8; D not certain. Germline CDR1 and CDR2: SGHVS and FQNEAQ. V was pared by 0 bases and J by 8 bases, with 7 bases between. The CDR3 is 12 amino acids. CDR3 DNA: TGTGCCAGCAGCTTAGCGGTCGGGGAAGCTTTCTTT. As protein: CASSLAVGEAFF.

The chain is built from TRBV5-1 and TRBJ2-2; D possibly corresponds to TRBD1 (6 bases). This CDR3 has 15 residues. Trimming cost V 2 bases and J 1 base, with 9 bases left between them. Germline assignment: CDR1 SGHRS and CDR2 YFSETQ. Written as DNA, the CDR3 is TGCGCCAGCAGCTTCGGACAGCGGAACACCGGGGAGCTGTTTTTT. The encoded protein is CASSFGQRNTGELFF.

The chain uses TRBV6-1 and TRBJ2-1; D possibly corresponds to TRBD2 (5 bases). CDR1 is MNHNS and CDR2 is SASEGT in the germline V gene. V gave up 2 bases and J gave up 8 bases, with 10 bases separating them. The CDR3 has 13 amino acids. The CDR3 protein is CASSERGLDEQFF. DNA for the CDR3: TGTGCCAGCAGTGAAAGAGGGCTGGATGAGCAGTTCTTC.

The V and J genes are TRBV30 and TRBJ1-2; unclear D gene. The CDR3 consists of 13 residues. Trimming shortened V by 1 base and J by 7 bases, and 13 bases separated the two germline ends. Germline V gene sequence: CDR1 GTSNPN, CDR2 SVGIG (reference sequence). CDR3 sequence reads: CAWSGTGEGGYTF. In DNA form, the CDR3 reads TGTGCCTGGAGTGGGACGGGAGAGGGTGGCTACACCTTC.

The rearrangement uses TRBV4-1 and TRBJ1-1; TRBD1 matches 9 bases. Germline-derived CDR1 and CDR2 are MGHRA and YSYEKL. V trimming: 5 bases; J trimming: 4 bases; junction bases outside the gene matches: 11. The CDR3 contains 16 residues. This chain's CDR3 is CASSFLGQGLPTEAFF. As DNA, the CDR3 is TGCGCCAGCAGCTTCCTAGGACAGGGGCTGCCCACTGAAGCTTTCTTT.

This clone showed up just once. The gene calls are TRBV14 and TRBJ1-6; TRBD1 matches at 7 bases. After removal of 4 bases from V and 9 bases from J, the junction contained 6 bases not matched to a gene. Germline loops: CDR1 SGHDN, CDR2 FVKESK. This CDR3 is 14 amino acids long. CDR3 nucleotides: TGTGCCAGCAGCCCACAGGGGATCGGTTCACCCCTCCACTTT. It yields the protein CASSPQGIGSPLHF.

This clone is judged medium-sized. This CDR3 is CASSRGVSEQYF. The CDR3 bases are TGTGCCAGCAGTCGGGGCGTGTCCGAGCAGTACTTC. The chain uses TRBV2 and TRBJ2-7, with D possibly called TRBD1 or TRBD2 (5 bases each). The germline V and J ends were trimmed by 5 bases and 6 bases, with 11 bases remaining between them. The CDR3 runs 12 residues. Germline V lookup: CDR1 SNHLY, CDR2 FYNNEI. Together with reference TRBV2 and TRBJ2-7, the CDR3 gives the full variable domain: EPEVTQTPSHQVTQMGQEVILRCVPISNHLYFYWYRQILGQKVEFLVSFYNNEISEKSEIFDDQFSVERPDGSNFTLKIRSTKLEDSAMYFCASSRGVSEQYFGPGTRLTVT.

This sequence joins TRBV6-4 and TRBJ1-6; tentative D call: TRBD1 (6 bases). The CDR3 is made up of 18 amino acids. Trimming shortened V by 4 bases and J by 0 bases, and 16 bases separated the two germline ends. CDR1 and CDR2 from the germline V gene are MRHNA and SNTAGT. The CDR3 is CASSGSRQASSYNSPLHF. The DNA of the CDR3 is TGTGCCAGCAGTGGCTCCCGACAGGCCAGCTCCTATAATTCACCCCTCCACTTT.

The chain carries TRBV19 and TRBJ1-2; D may be TRBD1 (5 bases). Trimming shortened V by 7 bases and J by 3 bases, and 9 bases separated the two germline ends. CDR1 and CDR2 from the germline V gene are LNHDA and SQIVND (reference sequence). This CDR3 is 12 amino acids long. The CDR3 region is CASMRGDYGYTF. DNA for the CDR3: TGTGCCAGTATGCGGGGGGACTATGGCTACACCTTC.

This clone showed up just once. Here the CDR3 reads CASSFQGGDEQYF. The CDR3 region has the DNA TGTGCCAGCAGCTTCCAGGGGGGAGACGAGCAGTACTTC. The chain links TRBV7-3 to TRBJ2-7; D possibly corresponds to TRBD1 (7 bases). There are 13 residues in the CDR3. V was trimmed by 3 bases and J by 5 bases, leaving 11 bases between them. Germline assignment: CDR1 SGHTA and CDR2 FQGTGA.

V is TRBV7-8 and J is TRBJ1-1; a weak D match, TRBD1 (5 bases). Trimming stripped 2 bases from V and 3 bases from J, with 16 bases between. The germline gives CDR1 SGHVS, CDR2 FQNEAQ. The CDR3 consists of 16 residues. CDR3 loop: CASSLRAGRRYTEAFF. The DNA for the CDR3 is TGTGCCAGCAGCTTACGGGCAGGGAGAAGGTACACTGAAGCTTTCTTT.

The J gene is TRBJ1-1, the V gene TRBV9, with TRBD1 as a possible D gene (5 bases). The CDR3 is made up of 14 amino acids. V lost 4 bases and J 0 bases, leaving 10 bases between the germline ends. Germline loops: CDR1 SGDLS, CDR2 YYNGEE. The CDR3: CASSPRGLNTEAFF. For the CDR3, the DNA is TGTGCCAGCAGCCCTCGGGGCCTGAACACTGAAGCTTTCTTT.

This clone has more than one count but fewer than ten. The rearrangement links TRBV5-6 to TRBJ2-3; the D gene is possibly TRBD2 (6 bases). Deletions cut 4 bases from V and 2 bases from J, with 14 bases between. This CDR3 has 15 amino acids. Germline values: CDR1 SGHDT, CDR2 YYEEEE. This chain's CDR3 is CASSQIGGDTDTQYF. The CDR3 DNA reads TGTGCCAGCAGCCAGATCGGGGGTGACACAGATACGCAGTATTTT.